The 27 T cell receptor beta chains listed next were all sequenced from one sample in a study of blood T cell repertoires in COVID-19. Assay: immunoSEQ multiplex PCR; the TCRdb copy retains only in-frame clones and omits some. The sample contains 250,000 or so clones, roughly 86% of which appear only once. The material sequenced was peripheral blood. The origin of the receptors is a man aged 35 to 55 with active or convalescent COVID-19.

DNA for the CDR3: TGTGCCAGCAGCCCACCTAGCGGGGTCTCCTACGAGCAGTACTTC. Translation gives CASSPPSGVSYEQYF. V and J are TRBV7-2 and TRBJ2-7, with 9 bases lining up with TRBD2. The CDR3 loop spans 15 amino acids. V was clipped by 5 bases and J by 0 bases; unmatched bases: 5. CDR1 and CDR2 from the germline V gene are SGHTA and FQGNSA. Using reference TRBV7-2 and TRBJ2-7 for the parts outside the CDR3, the full variable domain is GAGVSQSPSNKVTEKGKDVELRCDPISGHTALYWYRQSLGQGLEFLIYFQGNSAPDKSGLPSDRFSAERTGGSVSTLTIQRTQQEDSAVYLCASSPPSGVSYEQYFGPGTRLTVT.

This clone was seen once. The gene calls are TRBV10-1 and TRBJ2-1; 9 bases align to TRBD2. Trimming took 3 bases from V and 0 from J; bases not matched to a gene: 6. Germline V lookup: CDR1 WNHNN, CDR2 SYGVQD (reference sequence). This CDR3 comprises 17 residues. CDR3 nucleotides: TGCGCCAGCAGTGAATCCCTTAGCGGGAGCTCCTACAATGAGCAGTTCTTC. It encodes CASSESLSGSSYNEQFF.

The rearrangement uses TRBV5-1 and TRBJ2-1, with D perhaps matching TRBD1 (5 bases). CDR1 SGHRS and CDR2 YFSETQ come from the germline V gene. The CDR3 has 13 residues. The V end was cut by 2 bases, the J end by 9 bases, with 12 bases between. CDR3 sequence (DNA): TGCGCCAGCAGCTTTTCCCAGGGCAGTGAGCAGTTCTTC. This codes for CASSFSQGSEQFF.

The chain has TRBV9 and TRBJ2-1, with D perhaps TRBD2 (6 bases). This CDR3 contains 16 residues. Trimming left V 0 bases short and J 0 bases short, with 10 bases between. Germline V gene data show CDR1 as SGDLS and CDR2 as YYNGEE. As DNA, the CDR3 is TGTGCCAGCAGCGTAGCGGGAGTAAGCTCCTACAATGAGCAGTTCTTC. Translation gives CASSVAGVSSYNEQFF.

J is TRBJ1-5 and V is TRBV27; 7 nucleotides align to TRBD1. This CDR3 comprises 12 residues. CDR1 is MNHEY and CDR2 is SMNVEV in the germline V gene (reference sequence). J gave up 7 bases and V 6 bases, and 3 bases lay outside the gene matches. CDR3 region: CASSTGVQPQHF. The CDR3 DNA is TGTGCCAGCAGCACAGGGGTCCAGCCCCAGCATTTT.

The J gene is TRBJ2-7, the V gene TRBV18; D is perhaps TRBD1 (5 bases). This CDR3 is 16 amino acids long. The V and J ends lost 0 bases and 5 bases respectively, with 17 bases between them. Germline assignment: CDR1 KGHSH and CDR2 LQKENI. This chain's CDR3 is CASSPPTVSALNEQYF. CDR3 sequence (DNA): TGTGCCAGCTCACCACCGACAGTTTCAGCCCTTAACGAGCAGTACTTC.

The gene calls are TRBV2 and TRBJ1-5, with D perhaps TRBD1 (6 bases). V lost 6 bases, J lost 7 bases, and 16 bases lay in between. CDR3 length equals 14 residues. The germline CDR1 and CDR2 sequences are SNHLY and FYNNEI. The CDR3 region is CASRDRDMSQPQHF. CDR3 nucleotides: TGTGCCAGCAGGGACCGGGACATGAGCCAGCCCCAGCATTTT.

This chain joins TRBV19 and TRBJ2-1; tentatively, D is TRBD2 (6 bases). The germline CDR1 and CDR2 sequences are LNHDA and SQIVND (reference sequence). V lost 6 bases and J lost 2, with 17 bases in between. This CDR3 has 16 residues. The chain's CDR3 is CASRGQSSEAYNEQFF. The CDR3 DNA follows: TGTGCCAGTAGAGGCCAATCTAGCGAAGCCTACAATGAGCAGTTCTTC.

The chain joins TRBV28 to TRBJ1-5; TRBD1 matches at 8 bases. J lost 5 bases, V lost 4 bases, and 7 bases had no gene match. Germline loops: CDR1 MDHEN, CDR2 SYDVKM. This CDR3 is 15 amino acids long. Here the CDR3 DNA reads TGTGCCAGCAGTTCCGAGGGGACAGGTTATCAGCCCCAGCATTTT. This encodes CASSSEGTGYQPQHF.

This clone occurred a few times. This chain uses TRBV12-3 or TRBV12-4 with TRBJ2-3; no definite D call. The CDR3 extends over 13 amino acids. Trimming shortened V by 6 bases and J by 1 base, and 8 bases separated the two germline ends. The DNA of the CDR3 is TGTGCCAGCAGCCTCACGGGCACAGATACGCAGTATTTT. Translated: CASSLTGTDTQYF.

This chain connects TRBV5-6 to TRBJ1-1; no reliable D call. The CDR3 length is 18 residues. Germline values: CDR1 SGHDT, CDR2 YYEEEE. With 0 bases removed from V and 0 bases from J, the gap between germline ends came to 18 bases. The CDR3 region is CASSLDRLWATMNTEAFF. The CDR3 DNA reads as TGTGCCAGCAGCTTGGACCGTCTCTGGGCCACAATGAACACTGAAGCTTTCTTT.

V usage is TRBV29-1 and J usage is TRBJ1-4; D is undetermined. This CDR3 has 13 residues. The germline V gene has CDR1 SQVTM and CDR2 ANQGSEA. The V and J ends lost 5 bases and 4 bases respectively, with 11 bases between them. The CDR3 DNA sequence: TGCAGCGTTCTAAGGCAGGATAATGAAAAACTGTTTTTT. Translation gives CSVLRQDNEKLFF.

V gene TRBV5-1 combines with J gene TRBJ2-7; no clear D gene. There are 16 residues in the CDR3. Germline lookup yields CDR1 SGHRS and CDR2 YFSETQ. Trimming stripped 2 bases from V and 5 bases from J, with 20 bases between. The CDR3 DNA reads TGCGCCAGCAGCTTTAGTGGTGGGCCAGGTTTTAACGAGCAGTACTTC. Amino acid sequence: CASSFSGGPGFNEQYF.

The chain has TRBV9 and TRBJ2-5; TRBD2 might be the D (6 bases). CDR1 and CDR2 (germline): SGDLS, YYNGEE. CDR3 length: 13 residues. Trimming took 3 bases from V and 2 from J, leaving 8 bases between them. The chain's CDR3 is CASSGGGQETQYF. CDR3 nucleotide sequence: TGTGCCAGCAGCGGCGGAGGGCAAGAGACCCAGTACTTC.

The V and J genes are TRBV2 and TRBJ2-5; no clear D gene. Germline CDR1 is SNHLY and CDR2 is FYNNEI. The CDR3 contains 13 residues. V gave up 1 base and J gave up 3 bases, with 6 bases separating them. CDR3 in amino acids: CASSEDSEETQYF. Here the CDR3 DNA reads TGTGCCAGCAGTGAAGACAGTGAAGAGACCCAGTACTTC. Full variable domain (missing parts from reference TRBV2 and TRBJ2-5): EPEVTQTPSHQVTQMGQEVILRCVPISNHLYFYWYRQILGQKVEFLVSFYNNEISEKSEIFDDQFSVERPDGSNFTLKIRSTKLEDSAMYFCASSEDSEETQYFGPGTRLLVL.

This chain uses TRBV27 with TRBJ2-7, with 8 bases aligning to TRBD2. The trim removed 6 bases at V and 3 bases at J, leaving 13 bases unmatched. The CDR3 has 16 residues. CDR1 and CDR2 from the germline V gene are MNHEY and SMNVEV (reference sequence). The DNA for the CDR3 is TGTGCCAGCAGCTTTTTAGGAGCTAGCGGGTTCTACGAGCAGTACTTC. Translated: CASSFLGASGFYEQYF.

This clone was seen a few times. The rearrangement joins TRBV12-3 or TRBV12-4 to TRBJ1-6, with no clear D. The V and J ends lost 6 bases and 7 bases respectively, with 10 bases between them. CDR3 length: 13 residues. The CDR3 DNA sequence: TGTGCCAGCAGCCCCGGAGGGAATTCACCCCTCCACTTT. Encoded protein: CASSPGGNSPLHF.

The CDR3 DNA reads as TGCGCCAGCAGCCAAAACAGGGGACAAGAGACCCAGTACTTC. Amino acids: CASSQNRGQETQYF. The rearrangement joins TRBV4-1 to TRBJ2-5, with TRBD1 matching over 7 bases. The V segment lost 2 bases and the J segment 2 bases; nucleotides outside the gene matches: 2. Germline-derived CDR1 and CDR2 are MGHRA and YSYEKL. The CDR3 consists of 14 residues.

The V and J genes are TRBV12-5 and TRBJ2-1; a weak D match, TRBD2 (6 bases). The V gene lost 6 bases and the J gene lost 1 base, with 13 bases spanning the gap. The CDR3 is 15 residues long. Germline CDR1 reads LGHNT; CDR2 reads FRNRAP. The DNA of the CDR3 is TGTGCTAGTGGCCAGATAGGGAGGTCCTACAATGAGCAGTTCTTC. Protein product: CASGQIGRSYNEQFF.

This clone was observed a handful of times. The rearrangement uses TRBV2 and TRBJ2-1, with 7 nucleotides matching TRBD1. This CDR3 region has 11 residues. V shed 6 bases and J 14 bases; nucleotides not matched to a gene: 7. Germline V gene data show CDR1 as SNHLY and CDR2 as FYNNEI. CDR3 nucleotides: TGTGCCAGCAGCTCGACAGGGAAGGAGTTCTTC. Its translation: CASSSTGKEFF.

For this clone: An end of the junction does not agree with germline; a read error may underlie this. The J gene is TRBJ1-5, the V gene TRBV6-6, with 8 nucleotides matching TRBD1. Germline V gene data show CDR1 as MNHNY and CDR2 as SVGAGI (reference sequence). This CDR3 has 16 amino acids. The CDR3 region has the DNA TGTGCCAGCAGTCGCTCGGACAGGGTTAGCGATCAGCCCCAGCATTTT. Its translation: CASSRSDRVSDQPQHF.

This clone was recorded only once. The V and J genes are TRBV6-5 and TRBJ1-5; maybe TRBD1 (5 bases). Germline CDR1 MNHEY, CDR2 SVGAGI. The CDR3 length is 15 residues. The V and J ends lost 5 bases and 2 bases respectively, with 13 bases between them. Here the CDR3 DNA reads TGTGCCAGCAGTCCCAGGGTCTGGGGCAATCAGCCCCAGCATTTT. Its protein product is CASSPRVWGNQPQHF.

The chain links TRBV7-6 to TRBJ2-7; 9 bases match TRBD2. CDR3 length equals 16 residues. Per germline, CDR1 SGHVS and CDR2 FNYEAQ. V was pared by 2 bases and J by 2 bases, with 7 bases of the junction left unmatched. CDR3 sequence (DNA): TGTGCCAGCAGCTTACAAGCGGGAGGTATCGCCTACGAGCAGTACTTC. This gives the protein CASSLQAGGIAYEQYF.

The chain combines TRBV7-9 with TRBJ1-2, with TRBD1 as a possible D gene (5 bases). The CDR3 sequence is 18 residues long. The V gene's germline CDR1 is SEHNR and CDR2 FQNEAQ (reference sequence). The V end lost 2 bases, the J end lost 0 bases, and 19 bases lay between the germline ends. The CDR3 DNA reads TGTGCCAGCAGCTTAACAAAGGGGTGGACGGTCGCTAACTATGGCTACACCTTC. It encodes CASSLTKGWTVANYGYTF.

This CDR3 reads CASSFGGGTYEQYF. The CDR3, as DNA: TGCGCCAGCAGCTTCGGCGGGGGAACCTACGAGCAGTACTTC. The rearrangement uses TRBV5-1 and TRBJ2-7; 7 bases are a match to TRBD2. CDR1 is SGHRS, CDR2 YFSETQ, per germline. Trimming took 2 bases from V and 2 from J; bases not matched to a gene: 4. CDR3 length: 14 amino acids.

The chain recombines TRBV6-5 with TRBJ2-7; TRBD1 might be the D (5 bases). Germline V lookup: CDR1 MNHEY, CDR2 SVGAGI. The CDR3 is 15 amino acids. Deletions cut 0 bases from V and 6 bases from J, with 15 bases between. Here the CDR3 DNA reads TGTGCCAGCAGTTACTCGGGCCAGGGCATCGGCGAGCAGTACTTC. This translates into CASSYSGQGIGEQYF.

CDR3 sequence reads: CASSVLSTSRSYEQYF. DNA of the CDR3: TGTGCCAGCAGCGTACTATCTACTAGCCGTTCCTACGAGCAGTACTTC. The genes are TRBV9 and TRBJ2-7; tentative D call: TRBD2 (6 bases). Per germline, CDR1 SGDLS and CDR2 YYNGEE. This CDR3 is built from 16 residues. The ends were cut back, 1 base at V and 1 base at J, with 15 bases in the middle. The full variable domain, in which reference TRBV9 and TRBJ2-7 provide the parts outside the CDR3, is DSGVTQTPKHLITATGQRVTLRCSPRSGDLSVYWYQQSLDQGLQFLIQYYNGEERAKGNILERFSAQQFPDLHSELNLSSLELGDSALYFCASSVLSTSRSYEQYFGPGTRLTVT.